This T cell receptor beta chain was documented in a study of blood T cell repertoires in COVID-19 (dated by TCRdb to between 2020 and 2021). In the study overall: Collaborator samples came from the United States, Italy and Spain and covered acute and convalescent phases of COVID-19. The dataset comprised deeply sampled blood TCRbeta repertoires from subjects exposed to, actively infected with, or recovered from COVID-19. Where HLA class I and class II types were available, the types were taken from metadata supplied by the sample provider, not from assay-based typing. Sample metadata almost always included a de-identified subject ID, COVID-19 status, age in years and sex. The repertoires were released in a freely available public database meant as a resource for research on the immune response to SARS-CoV-2. The material from the prospective study consisted of cDNA or gDNA derived from T cells, B-cell-depleted T cells, or PBMCs. Samples came from the ongoing ImmuneRACE study (first 160 participants) plus 1,254 subjects from 6 global collaborators. Results and caveats for the whole study, not just this receptor: The amount of clinical and demographic metadata varied by source and participant and was provided uncurated.

The germline V gene gives CDR1 as SGHTA and CDR2 as FQGNSA. Trimming at the junction amounts to 5 bases on V and 5 bases on J, and the germline ends lie 15 bases apart. The CDR3 contains 14 residues, cysteine and phenylalanine counted. The CDR3 DNA has 42 bases and is translated from base 1. With regard to this clone: There is no known antigen for this receptor. No base quality information exists; no much larger clone differs at one position.

Collaborating institutions collected whole blood in K2EDTA tubes following their own protocols. Collaborator samples were shipped for TCRbeta analysis as frozen whole blood, isolated PBMCs, or DNA extracted from either sample type. The immunoSEQ Assay, a bias-controlled multiplex PCR, was used to amplify TCRbeta CDR3 regions from genomic DNA. Turning to the authors' computational methods: Within the assay, amplification of reference gene primers was used to estimate how many nucleated cells each sample contained. Sequence reads were collapsed and filtered to measure the absolute abundance of every unique TCRbeta CDR3 rearrangement. For each sample, productive Simpson clonality was calculated by taking the square root of Simpson's diversity index across productive rearrangements. The clones in this table, taken by TCRdb from immuneACCESS, are in-frame only. Not every clone is retained; where verified, under half of the shortfall comes from an unresolved V gene, and the cause of the rest is unknown. The D gene and trimming were derived from the DNA, and the V and J assignments and clone size from that table. The sample yields 35,000 to 50,000 clones; about 80% were counted once. The ten largest clones take up under 30% of the sample.

The sequenced sample was peripheral blood. The clonotype originates from a human donor with acute or convalescent COVID-19. The donor label of this sample is uncertain. This chain joins TRBV7-2 to TRBJ1-1; perhaps TRBD1 is the D gene, with 5 bases matching. The nucleotides are TGTGCCAGCAGCGATGGAGGGGCAGGGACTGAAGCTTTCTTT. It encodes CASSDGGAGTEAFF. When the CDR3 is completed using the reference TRBV7-2 and TRBJ1-1 genes on either side, the full variable domain is GAGVSQSPSNKVTEKGKDVELRCDPISGHTALYWYRQSLGQGLEFLIYFQGNSAPDKSGLPSDRFSAERTGGSVSTLTIQRTQQEDSAVYLCASSDGGAGTEAFFGQGTRLTVV.